This T cell receptor beta chain was identified during a study of blood T cell repertoires in COVID-19. Study-wide context: Material from acute and convalescent COVID-19 was sourced from the United States, Italy and Spain. Nucleic acid was either cDNA or gDNA, and it came from T cells, B-cell-depleted T cells, or PBMCs.

Original analysis: Reference gene primer amplification in the assay estimated nucleated cell counts. The protocol was immunoSEQ multiplex PCR, while the TCRdb copy is restricted to in-frame clones and leaves out a portion. V, J and clone size were drawn from that table, and D and trimming were deduced from the DNA. This table has around 150,000 clones, around 84% appearing once. Material for sequencing was peripheral blood. The receptor comes from a man aged 65-85 years with acute or convalescent COVID-19.

CDR3 amino acids: CASSSGQGWAETQYF. The CDR3 DNA sequence: TGTGCCAGCAGCTCTGGACAGGGGTGGGCAGAGACCCAGTACTTC. The chain joins TRBV13 to TRBJ2-5, with 9 bases matching TRBD1. Looked up from germline, CDR1 is PRHDT and CDR2 is FYEKMQ (reference sequence). The CDR3 spans 15 residues. V was pared by 4 bases and J by 4 bases, with 7 bases of the junction left unmatched.